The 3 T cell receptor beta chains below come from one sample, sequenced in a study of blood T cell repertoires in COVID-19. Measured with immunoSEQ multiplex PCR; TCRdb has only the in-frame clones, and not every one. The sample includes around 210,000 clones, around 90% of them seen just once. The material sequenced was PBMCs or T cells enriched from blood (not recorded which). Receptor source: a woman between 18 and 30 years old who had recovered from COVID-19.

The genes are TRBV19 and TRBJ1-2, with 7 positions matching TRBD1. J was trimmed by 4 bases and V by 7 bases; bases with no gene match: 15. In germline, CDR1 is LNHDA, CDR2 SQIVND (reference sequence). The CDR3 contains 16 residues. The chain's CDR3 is CASTSGGQTFFYGYTF. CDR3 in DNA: TGTGCCAGTACCTCCGGGGGACAGACCTTTTTCTATGGCTACACCTTC.

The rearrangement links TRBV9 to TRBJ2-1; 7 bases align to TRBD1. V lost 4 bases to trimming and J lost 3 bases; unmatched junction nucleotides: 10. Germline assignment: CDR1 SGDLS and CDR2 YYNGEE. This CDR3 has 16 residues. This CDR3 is CASSIQDRRNYNEQFF. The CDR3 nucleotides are TGTGCCAGCAGCATTCAGGACAGGAGAAACTACAATGAGCAGTTCTTC.

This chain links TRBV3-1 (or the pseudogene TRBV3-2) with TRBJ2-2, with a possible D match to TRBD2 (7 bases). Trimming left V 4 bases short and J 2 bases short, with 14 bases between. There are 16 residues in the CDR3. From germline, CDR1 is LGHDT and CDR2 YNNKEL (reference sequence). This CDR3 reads CASSRLRGANTGELFF. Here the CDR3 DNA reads TGTGCCAGCAGCCGACTCCGGGGGGCAAACACCGGGGAGCTGTTTTTT.